The present TCR beta chain was sequenced within a study of cytomegalovirus exposure and HLA in healthy donors (dated by TCRdb to 2016 to 2017). As for the study more broadly: In an earlier analysis of approximately 640 of the donors, less than 350 Gb of sequence data and 90 million to 130 million unique TCR beta sequences from 150 million to 200 million T cells were reported. Rather than using new phenotypic data, the later analysis identified candidate immune exposures from TCR beta sequences and from how often those sequences occurred across donors. The number of typed donors differed by locus: about 620-640 for A, B, C, DRB1 and DQB1; some 540 for DQA1; over 600 for DPA1; and about 470 for DPB1. A later analysis re-analyzed previously published TCR beta repertoires from about 730 donors and added high-resolution HLA genotyping to study TCR occurrence patterns. The study aimed to test whether signatures of past pathogen exposure could be identified by cataloging public T cell receptors. The T cell repertoires of around 730 subjects were profiled by immunosequencing and related to cytomegalovirus serostatus. A separate validation cohort of 90 to 150 different subjects was used in addition to the approximately 640-subject first cohort. In a later genetic analysis, genome-wide SNP genotypes for about 55% of the 666 donors were used, and that subset was treated as a discovery cohort. To predict cytomegalovirus infection status, the study brought together high-throughput TCR immunosequencing, statistical association of individual TCRs with disease status, and machine learning. Donor age, sex, ethnicity and CMV serostatus were collected together with the repertoire data. HLA typing included class I and class II loci at four-digit resolution. In an earlier analysis of 587 of the donors, high-throughput TCR beta sequencing was used to judge whether each TCR beta V gene segment behaved as functional or pseudogenic. An early release that covered more than 550 HLA-typed donors contained approximately 320 gigabases of sequencing data and some 87 million unique TCR sequences. Of the approximately 400 genotyped donors, less than 90% were placed in the genetic ancestry cluster associated with self-reported Caucasian donors. Among almost 400 genotyped donors of the cohort, an average of 235,054 unique TCR beta nucleotide sequences were sequenced per donor, around 20% of them non-productive. All discovery cohort repertoires had been generated on a single sequencing platform. Because of strong linkage in the cohort, four to six DR-DQ haplotypes were treated as single units for association and clustering. What the study reported, not specific to this receptor: Because some donors lacked HLA typing at each locus, the association tests relied only on the typed subset. In a later analysis, the rate of TCR association differed among HLA loci, with DRB1 alleles having the most associated TCRs and HLA-C alleles having the fewest. Some IMGT-functional V segments, including TRBV6-2 and TRBV6-3, could not be told apart with the 87-base-pair reads, so those segments were excluded. A group of highly shared sequence variants was considered likely to be a technical artifact of the sequencing pipeline. It was suggested by the authors that the approach could potentially be generalized to other disease states and immunological phenotypes. A further reported finding was that TCR beta sequences accurately predicted the HLA-A and HLA-B alleles for most subjects in the first cohort. The classifier was reported to diagnose cytomegalovirus status with high specificity and sensitivity in both the original cohort and the validation cohort. Linkage disequilibrium might explain the correlated functional status among segregating V segments, but an unknown experimental factor could not be excluded. In this cohort, only TCR beta chains were sequenced, and detectable features were limited by the absence of alpha or paired-chain data. An association between a missense DCLRE1C variant and V-gene and J-gene trimming of TCR beta chains was found in a later genetic analysis and replicated in an independent cohort. Sequencing depth was assumed to be roughly uniform across donors in the presence/absence analyses, though that assumption may not hold. In a later analysis, 16,951 TCR beta sequences were associated with specific HLA alleles at a false discovery rate of 0.05. Across donors, most TCR sequences were observed very rarely, whereas some public TCRs were present in many individuals. Strong co-occurrence of HLA alleles, especially DR and DQ, made assigning TCR associations to individual alleles difficult. Broadly in line with IMGT annotations, most TCR beta V segments showed up in productive rearrangements about 87% or about 30% of the time in an earlier analysis of around 600 of the donors. Immune exposure information for the cohort was limited to CMV serostatus. The study listed 164 TCR beta chains as associated with cytomegalovirus. According to a later analysis, most CMV-associated TCR beta chains appeared to be HLA-restricted, and the HLA associations seemed to be driven largely by CMV exposure. A few of the identified cytomegalovirus-associated TCR beta chains were confirmed in vitro to be specific for cytomegalovirus antigens. In a later analysis, HLA-associated TCR beta chains were found to be more clonally expanded and to have lower generation probabilities than equally common non-associated chains. In a later analysis, several top co-occurrence clusters were reported to appear linked to parvovirus B19, influenza, CMV and Epstein-Barr virus. In a later genetic analysis, fewer N-insertions in productive TCRs were reported among donors in an Asian-associated ancestry cluster than the approximately 710-donor mean. Because counts were too low, under 20 rarely observed V segments, including chromosome 9 orphons, were left out of the earlier analysis of over 550 of the donors.

Regarding this clone: Its cognate antigen has yet to be identified. Nothing much larger sits one base from this clone, and base qualities are not available.

From the germline V gene, CDR1 is MNHNS and CDR2 is SASEGT. V is reduced by 10 bases and J by 4 bases, leaving a spacing of 14 bases between them. Inclusive of the bounding cysteine and phenylalanine, the CDR3 is 12 residues long. The entry retains the CDR3 DNA only, 36 bases that are in frame from base 1. The cohort comprised some 680 healthy bone marrow donors. At the time of sampling, every cohort member was nominally healthy, though immune exposures that went unrecorded were likely present. The donor was CMV seropositive and was included in the group of 250 to 300 seropositive cohort members. Every donor gave a peripheral blood sample, and the peripheral blood mononuclear cells from that sample were used for TCR beta sequencing. The Qiagen DNeasy Blood Extraction Kit was used to extract genomic DNA from the blood cell samples. Library generation was performed with the immunoSEQ multiplex PCR assay. A mixture of 60 forward primers for TCR Vbeta segments and 13 reverse primers for TCR Jbeta segments was used in the multiplex PCR. The CDR3 region of rearranged TCR beta genes was amplified from genomic DNA with a multiplex PCR assay. On the Illumina HiSeq System, the amplified TCR beta libraries were sequenced as 87-base-pair reads. Concerning the study's data processing: In a later analysis, tens of millions of unique TCR beta chains were counted across the 500 to 850 repertoires, and around 11 million of these chains were shared by at least two donors. Raw reads were error-corrected and collapsed into unique sequences with a nearest-neighbor algorithm that merged closely related sequences to remove PCR and sequencing errors. Alignment of CDR3 sequences to IMGT reference sequences was used to assign V, D and J gene segments. Each retained sequence needed at least a six-nucleotide match to both a V gene segment and a J gene segment. A rearrangement was called productive if the CDR3 had no stop codons and remained in frame with V and J, and every other rearrangement was called non-productive. Following IMGT convention, CDR3 was defined as the stretch from the second conserved V-encoded cysteine to the conserved J-encoded phenylalanine. In an earlier analysis of more than 550 of the donors, sequences lacking an unambiguous match to a single V gene segment were excluded. In an earlier analysis of some 590 of the donors, a V segment was called functional when productive rearrangements were above 56.7%, and segregating when the standard deviation between donors exceeded 5%. A statistical classification framework was developed to diagnose cytomegalovirus status using the catalog of TCR beta chain sequences. V and J gene assignment, in a later analysis, came from comparing TCR nucleotide sequences with IMGT/GENE-DB human TR gene sequences. Using the TCRdist pipeline, a later analysis assigned CDR3 sequences along with most-parsimonious VDJ recombination scenarios. A later analysis defined each TCR beta chain by its CDR3 amino acid sequence plus V-gene family, and excluded reads lacking a unique V-gene family. In a later analysis, 450 to 600 highly shared, low-generation-probability nucleotide sequences were removed to address suspected cross-contamination and a sequencing artifact. In a later analysis, a clonal expansion index was calculated for each public chain from normalized within-repertoire ranks of inferred template counts. In a later analysis, generation probabilities were computed using a VDJ recombination model fitted to out-of-frame rearrangements, and the results were checked against IGoR. Hypergeometric tests were used in a later analysis to score TCR-TCR, TCR-HLA and TCR-CMV co-occurrence, with a repertoire-size bias correction applied to the TCR pairs. To estimate false discovery rates, a later analysis permuted the HLA or CMV assignments 20 times. In a later analysis, co-occurring TCRs were grouped using DBSCAN, with TCRdist sequence similarity added in when clustering inside HLA-allele-positive subsets. For co-occurrence clustering, repertoires with fewer than 30,000 or more than 120,000 public chains were excluded, along with several repertoires with anomalous nucleotide sharing. The source is immuneACCESS, and TCRdb retained only in-frame sequences with V and J called. Part of the clones is not carried over; for the studies checked, unresolved V genes explain less than half of this, and the remainder is unexplained. V and J calls and clone size are copied from that table; D and trimming were computed from the DNA. Here the sample has 150,000 or so clones; 65% to 80% occur a single time. About 3.1% of the sample lies in the top ten.

The specimen sequenced was PBMCs. The rearranged segments are TRBV6-1 and TRBJ2-7, and TRBD1 may be the D gene, going by 5 matching bases. The TCR comes from a woman in her forties or fifties in good health and CMV-seropositive. The encoded CDR3 is CATVGAYYEQYF. The base sequence is TGTGCCACCGTAGGGGCTTATTACGAGCAGTACTTC.